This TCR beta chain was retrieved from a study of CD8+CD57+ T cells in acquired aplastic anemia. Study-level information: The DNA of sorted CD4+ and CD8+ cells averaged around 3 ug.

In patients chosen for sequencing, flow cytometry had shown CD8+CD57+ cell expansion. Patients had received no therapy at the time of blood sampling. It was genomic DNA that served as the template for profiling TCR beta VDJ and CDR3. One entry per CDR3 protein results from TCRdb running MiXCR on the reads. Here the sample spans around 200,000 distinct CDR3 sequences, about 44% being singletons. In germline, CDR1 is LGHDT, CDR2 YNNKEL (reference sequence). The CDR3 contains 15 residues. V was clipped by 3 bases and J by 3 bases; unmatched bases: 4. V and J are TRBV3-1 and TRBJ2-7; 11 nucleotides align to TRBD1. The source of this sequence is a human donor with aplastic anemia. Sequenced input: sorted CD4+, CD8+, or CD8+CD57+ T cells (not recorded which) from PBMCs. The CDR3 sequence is CASSHGTGGFYEQYF. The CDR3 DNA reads TGTGCCAGCAGCCATGGGACAGGGGGTTTCTACGAGCAGTACTTC.